This T cell receptor (beta chain) was documented in a study of a mutant IDH1 vaccine in newly diagnosed glioma. Notes on the study in general: Top peripheral T cell clonotype shifts appeared unrelated to pseudoprogression.

CDR1 and CDR2 from the germline V gene are MGHRA and YSYEKL. The germline V and J ends were trimmed by 4 bases and 4 bases, with 14 bases remaining between them. The CDR3 spans 15 residues. Generated by immunoSEQ multiplex PCR, the TCRdb table keeps only in-frame clones and is missing some. The data show around 54,000 clones, roughly 80% seen once. Details on this clone: As yet, its antigen is unknown.

The time point is: baseline, week 1 (first vaccination visit). Treatment reported: pre-vaccination baseline after standard-of-care therapy. The specimen comprised PBMCs, sampled from a glioma patient treated with radiotherapy, temozolomide or both. The V call is TRBV4-1, the J call TRBJ1-5; D gene uncertain. This clonotype was obtained from a man between 18 and 35 years old with glioma. CDR3 amino acids: CASSPSLSGNQPQHF. Here the CDR3 DNA reads TGCGCCAGCAGCCCATCTCTCTCGGGGAATCAGCCCCAGCATTTT.